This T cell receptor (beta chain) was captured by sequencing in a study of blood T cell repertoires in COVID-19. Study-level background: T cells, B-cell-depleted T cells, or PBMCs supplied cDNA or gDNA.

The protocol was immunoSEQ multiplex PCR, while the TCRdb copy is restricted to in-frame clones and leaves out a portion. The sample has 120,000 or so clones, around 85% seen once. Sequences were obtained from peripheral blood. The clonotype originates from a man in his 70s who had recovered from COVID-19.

The chain's CDR3 is CASSQEWSRQVKNIQYF. The CDR3 DNA sequence: TGCGCCAGCAGCCAAGAGTGGTCGCGACAGGTCAAAAACATTCAGTACTTC. This chain uses TRBV4-3 with TRBJ2-4; D perhaps matches TRBD1 (6 bases). The V end was cut by 0 bases, the J end by 3 bases, with 15 bases between. The CDR3 is 17 amino acids. Germline V gene sequence: CDR1 LGHNA, CDR2 YSLEER.